This is a list of T cell receptor beta chains from one sample in a study of cytomegalovirus exposure and HLA in healthy donors. Using immunoSEQ multiplex PCR, the repertoire was profiled, and TCRdb retains in-frame clones only, with some absent. The data hold approximately 220,000 clones, with 75% to 80% observed a single time. Sequencing was done on a sample of PBMCs. These TCRs come from a male donor in good health and CMV-seronegative. Each CDR3 is given with its conserved first and last residue. A D gene is named only where the DNA matches it firmly. The size field is filled for only some rows; it gives once, few, many or a size class.

D gene,V gene,J gene,clone size,CDR3 protein,CDR3 DNA
.,TRBV6-5,TRBJ1-4,.,CASRGQGRGEKLFF,TGTGCCAGCAGGGGTCAGGGGAGGGGTGAAAAACTGTTTTTT
TRBD2,TRBV7-2,TRBJ2-5,.,CASTRLPSGSMETQYF,TGTGCCAGCACCCGGCTCCCTAGCGGGAGCATGGAGACCCAGTACTTC
.,TRBV7-9,TRBJ1-2,.,CASSTAGIYGYTF,TGTGCCAGCAGCACAGCCGGCATCTATGGCTACACCTTC
TRBD2,TRBV6-5,TRBJ2-7,once,CASSPRTSGGHEQYF,TGTGCCAGCAGTCCGAGGACTAGCGGGGGACACGAGCAGTACTTC
TRBD2,TRBV27,TRBJ2-1,.,CASSLGLAPSSYNEQFF,TGTGCCAGCAGCTTGGGACTAGCGCCCAGCTCCTACAATGAGCAGTTCTTC
.,TRBV9,TRBJ2-3,.,CASSVGETKYTDTQYF,TGTGCCAGCAGCGTAGGTGAGACTAAGTACACAGATACGCAGTATTTT
.,TRBV7-2,TRBJ1-1,.,CASSFQGSTEAFF,TGTGCCAGCAGCTTTCAGGGGAGCACTGAAGCTTTCTTT
TRBD2,TRBV28,TRBJ2-1,.,CASSPGTSGRSYNEQFF,TGTGCCAGCAGTCCCGGGACTAGCGGGAGGTCCTACAATGAGCAGTTCTTC
.,TRBV7-8,TRBJ2-5,.,CASSPRGAPETQYF,TGTGCCAGCAGCCCACGGGGGGCCCCAGAGACCCAGTACTTC
TRBD1,TRBV28,TRBJ1-2,.,CASSFGTGGEDYGYTF,TGTGCCAGCAGTTTCGGGACAGGGGGAGAAGACTATGGCTACACCTTC
.,TRBV6-4,TRBJ2-1,.,CASSDELSAGGSYNEQFF,TGTGCCAGCAGCGACGAGCTTAGCGCCGGAGGGTCCTACAATGAGCAGTTCTTC
.,TRBV5-4,TRBJ2-3,many,CASSLSTDTQYF,TGTGCCAGCAGCCTGAGCACAGATACGCAGTATTTT
TRBD2,TRBV6-1,TRBJ2-3,.,CASSDRRGGHRTDTQYF,TGTGCCAGCAGTGATCGTCGCGGGGGGCACCGCACAGATACGCAGTATTTT
TRBD1,TRBV28,TRBJ2-7,.,CASSLRDRSGEQYF,TGTGCCAGCAGTTTAAGGGACAGGTCAGGCGAGCAGTACTTC
TRBD1,TRBV19,TRBJ1-4,few,CASSSRTGANEKLFF,TGTGCCAGTAGTTCTCGGACAGGGGCTAATGAAAAACTGTTTTTT
TRBD2,TRBV9,TRBJ2-5,few,CASSVAPSGGETQYF,TGTGCCAGCAGCGTAGCCCCTAGCGGAGGGGAGACCCAGTACTTC